This entry describes one T cell receptor beta chain. The antigen is unknown. The data derive from a study of T cell clonotyping in hematopoietic cell transplantation. TCRdb's table, derived via immunoSEQ multiplex PCR, lists solely in-frame clones and lacks some. The data contain over 25,000 clones, 92% of them singletons. J gave up 8 bases and V 7 bases, and 10 bases lay outside the gene matches. Germline lookup yields CDR1 SEHNR and CDR2 FQNEAQ (reference sequence). The CDR3 is 14 residues long. General study points: Without cell sorting, CD4 versus CD8 contributions remain unresolved. At the given depth, recipient repertoires were over 95% de novo clonotypes.

V is TRBV7-9 and J is TRBJ2-1; 8 bases fit TRBD2. The source of this sequence is a female patient aged 50-65 years who had an allogeneic stem cell transplant from a related donor, so the T cells may come from the graft donor. Some clones in this sample may be carry-over from other donors' samples. The source was PBMCs, collected 100 days after allogeneic stem cell transplant. The CDR3 nucleotides are TGTGCCAGCAAAACCGCGGGGGGCGGGCATGAGCAGTTCTTC. Residues: CASKTAGGGHEQFF.